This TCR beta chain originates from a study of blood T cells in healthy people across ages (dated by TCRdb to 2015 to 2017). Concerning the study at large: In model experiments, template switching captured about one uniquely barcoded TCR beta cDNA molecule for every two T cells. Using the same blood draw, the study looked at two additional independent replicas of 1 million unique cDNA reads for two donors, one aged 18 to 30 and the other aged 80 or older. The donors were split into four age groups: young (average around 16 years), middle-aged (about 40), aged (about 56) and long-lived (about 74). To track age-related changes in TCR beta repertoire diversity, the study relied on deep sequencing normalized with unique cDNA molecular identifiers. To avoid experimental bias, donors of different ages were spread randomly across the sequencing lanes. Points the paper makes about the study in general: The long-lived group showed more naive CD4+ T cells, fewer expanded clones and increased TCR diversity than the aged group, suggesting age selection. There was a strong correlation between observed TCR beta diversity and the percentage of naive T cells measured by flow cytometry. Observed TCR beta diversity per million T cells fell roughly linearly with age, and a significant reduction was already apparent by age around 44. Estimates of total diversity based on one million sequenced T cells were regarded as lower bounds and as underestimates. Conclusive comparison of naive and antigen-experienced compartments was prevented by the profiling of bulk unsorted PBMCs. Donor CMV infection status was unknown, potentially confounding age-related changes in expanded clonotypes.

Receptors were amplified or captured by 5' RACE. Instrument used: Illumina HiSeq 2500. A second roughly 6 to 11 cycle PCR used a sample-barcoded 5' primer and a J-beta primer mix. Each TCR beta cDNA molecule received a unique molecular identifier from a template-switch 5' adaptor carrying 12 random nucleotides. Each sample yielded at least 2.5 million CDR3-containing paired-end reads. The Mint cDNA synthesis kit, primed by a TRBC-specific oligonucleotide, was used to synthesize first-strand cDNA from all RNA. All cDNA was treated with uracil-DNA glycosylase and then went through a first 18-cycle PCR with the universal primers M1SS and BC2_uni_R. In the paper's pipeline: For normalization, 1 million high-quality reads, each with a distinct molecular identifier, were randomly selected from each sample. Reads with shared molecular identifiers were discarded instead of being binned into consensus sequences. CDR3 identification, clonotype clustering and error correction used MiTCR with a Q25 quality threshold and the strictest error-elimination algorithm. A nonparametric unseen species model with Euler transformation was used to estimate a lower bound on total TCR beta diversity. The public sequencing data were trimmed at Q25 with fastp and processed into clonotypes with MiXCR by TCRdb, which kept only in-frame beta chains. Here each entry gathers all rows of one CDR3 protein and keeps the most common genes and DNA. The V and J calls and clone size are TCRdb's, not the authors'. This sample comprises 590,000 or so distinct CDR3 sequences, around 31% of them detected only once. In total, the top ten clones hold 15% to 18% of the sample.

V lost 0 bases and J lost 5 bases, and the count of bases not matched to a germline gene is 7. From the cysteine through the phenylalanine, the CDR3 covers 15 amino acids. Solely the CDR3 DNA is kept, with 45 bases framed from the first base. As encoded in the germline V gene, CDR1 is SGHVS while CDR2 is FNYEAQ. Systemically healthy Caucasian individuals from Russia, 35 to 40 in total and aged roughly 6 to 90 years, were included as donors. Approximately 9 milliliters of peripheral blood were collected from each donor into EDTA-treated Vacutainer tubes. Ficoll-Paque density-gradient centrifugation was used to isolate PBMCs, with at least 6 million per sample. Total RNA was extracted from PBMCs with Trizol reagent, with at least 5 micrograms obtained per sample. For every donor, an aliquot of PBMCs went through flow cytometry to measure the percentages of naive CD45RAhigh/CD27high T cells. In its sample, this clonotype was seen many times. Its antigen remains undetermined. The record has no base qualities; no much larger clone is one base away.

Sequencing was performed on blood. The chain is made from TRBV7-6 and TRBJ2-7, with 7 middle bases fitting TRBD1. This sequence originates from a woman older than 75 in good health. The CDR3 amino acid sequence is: CASSLAGGGFHEQYF. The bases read TGTGCCAGCAGCTTAGCAGGGGGCGGCTTCCACGAGCAGTACTTC.